The 18 T cell receptor beta chains below come from one sample, sequenced in a study of T cells in Graves' hyperthyroidism and ophthalmopathy. The investigators amplified TCR beta CDR3 regions from RNA transcripts. First-round RT-PCR targeting the TCR CDR3 was performed with the HTBI primer set. TCRdb re-derived calls from the multiplex PCR reads in MiXCR, one entry per CDR3 protein. Of 300,000 to 350,000 distinct CDR3 sequences listed, 15% to 20% were seen once; the top ten hold 15%. Sequencing input: blood. Source of these receptors: a woman aged 40 to 50 with Graves' ophthalmopathy.

This clonotype occurred many times. This sequence joins TRBV18 and TRBJ2-5; D ambiguous. The germline gives CDR1 KGHSH, CDR2 LQKENI. V was cut by 0 bases and J by 2 bases, with 7 bases left in between. CDR3 size: 14 residues. In nucleotides, the CDR3 is TGTGCCAGCTCACCACCTCAACAGCAAGAGACCCAGTACTTC. This sequence encodes CASSPPQQQETQYF.

This clonotype was detected once. This may be a read error, as it is one base from a much larger clone. The chain is built from TRBV25-1 and TRBJ2-7; a possible D gene is TRBD1 (6 bases). The CDR3 is 13 residues long. Per germline, CDR1 MGHDK and CDR2 SYGVNS. The germline V and J ends were trimmed by 8 bases and 5 bases, with 16 bases remaining between them. The CDR3 region has the DNA TGTGCCAGCGGAAGAACAGGGTCCCACGAGCAGTACTTC. This sequence encodes CASGRTGSHEQYF.

This clonotype was seen many times. This rearrangement joins TRBV6-1 to TRBJ1-1, with D possibly being TRBD1 (5 bases). CDR3 length equals 18 residues. V gave up 4 bases and J gave up 3 bases, with 24 bases separating them. In germline, CDR1 is MNHNS, CDR2 SASEGT. The CDR3: CASSANGLAGQMDTEAFF. DNA for the CDR3: TGTGCCAGCAGTGCGAACGGACTGGCAGGACAAATGGACACTGAAGCTTTCTTT.

This CDR3 reads CASSPPLIKETQYF. The DNA of the CDR3 is TGTGCCAGCTCACCACCACTGATTAAAGAGACCCAGTACTTC. V gene TRBV18 combines with J gene TRBJ2-5; the D is unclear. With 0 bases removed from V and 3 bases from J, the gap between germline ends came to 8 bases. Germline CDR1 is KGHSH and CDR2 is LQKENI. CDR3 size: 14 residues.

In this sample, this clonotype turned up many times. V is TRBV11-3 and J is TRBJ2-5, with D possibly matching TRBD2 (6 bases). Trimming removed 5 bases at V and 5 bases at J, with 27 bases between. The CDR3 loop spans 18 amino acids. CDR1 and CDR2 from the germline V gene are SGHNT and YENEEA. The DNA of the CDR3 is TGTGCCAGCAGCCACGGGAGAGGCTTCTTCAACGATCCGGAGACCCAGTACTTC. It yields the protein CASSHGRGFFNDPETQYF.

This clonotype was observed a few times. This chain uses TRBV30 with TRBJ1-1; D is undetermined. There are 13 residues in the CDR3. Germline CDR1 GTSNPN, CDR2 SVGIG (reference sequence). The ends were cut back, 0 bases at V and 3 bases at J, with 8 bases in the middle. The CDR3 region is CAWSVARHTEAFF. As DNA, the CDR3 is TGTGCCTGGAGTGTAGCTAGACACACTGAAGCTTTCTTT.

This clonotype was counted at least ten times. The chain uses TRBV13 and TRBJ2-7, with D maybe TRBD2 (6 bases). CDR3 length: 13 residues. Germline CDR1 is PRHDT and CDR2 is FYEKMQ (reference sequence). Trimming removed 8 bases from V and 3 bases from J, with 14 bases in between. As DNA, the CDR3 is TGTGCCAGCGCTTCGGGGGAGTACTACGAGCAGTACTTC. Its translation is CASASGEYYEQYF.

This clonotype was seen many times. The rearrangement joins TRBV5-6 to TRBJ2-2, with 9 bases aligning to TRBD1. The CDR3 is 19 amino acids. After removal of 2 bases from V and 1 base from J, the junction contained 12 bases not matched to a gene. Per germline, CDR1 SGHDT and CDR2 YYEEEE. CDR3 nucleotides: TGTGCCAGCAGCTTTGGTTTATCGGGACAGGGAGGGAACACCGGGGAGCTGTTTTTT. It encodes CASSFGLSGQGGNTGELFF.

The chain carries TRBV6-1 and TRBJ2-5, with D perhaps assigned TRBD1 or TRBD2 (6 bases each). The CDR3 covers 15 residues. Per the germline V gene, CDR1 is MNHNS and CDR2 is SASEGT. V lost 4 bases and J lost 5, with 17 bases in between. The CDR3 loop is CASSGSRGLEETQYF. CDR3 DNA: TGTGCCAGCAGTGGGTCCCGGGGGCTAGAGGAGACCCAGTACTTC.

This clonotype has ten or more counts. V gene TRBV28 combines with J gene TRBJ1-2, with D maybe TRBD1 (6 bases). Germline V gives CDR1 MDHEN, CDR2 SYDVKM. V shed 10 bases and J shed 8 bases, with 17 bases lying between them. CDR3 size: 12 residues. CDR3 DNA sequence: TGTGCCATCAGAACAGGGCTCGGCGGCTACACCTTC. Amino acid sequence: CAIRTGLGGYTF.

This clonotype was seen at least ten times. The gene calls are TRBV13 and TRBJ2-4, with a tentative D call TRBD2 (6 bases). The CDR3 totals 15 residues. The V end lost 5 bases, the J end lost 1 base, and 12 bases lay between the germline ends. Germline lookup yields CDR1 PRHDT and CDR2 FYEKMQ (reference sequence). CDR3 in amino acids: CASSNRGIAKNIQYF. The CDR3 region has the DNA TGTGCCAGCAGCAACCGCGGGATCGCCAAAAACATTCAGTACTTC.

This clonotype was detected only once. The chain has TRBV6-1 and TRBJ1-1; D not resolved. The CDR3 has 12 residues. V was shortened by 10 bases and J by 4 bases, with 13 bases between the two germline ends. Germline V CDR1 and CDR2: MNHNS, SASEGT. For the CDR3, the DNA is TGTGCCATCAAGCAGGTAGGCACTGAAGCTTTCTTT. This translates into CAIKQVGTEAFF.

The chain is built from TRBV6-5 and TRBJ1-5; D uncertain. Germline V lookup: CDR1 MNHEY, CDR2 SVGAGI. Trimming left V 4 bases short and J 7 bases short, with 8 bases between. CDR3 length equals 12 residues. DNA of the CDR3: TGTGCCAGCAGTTCCCCGGGACAGCCCCAGCATTTT. This sequence encodes CASSSPGQPQHF.

This clonotype was recorded at least ten times. The chain links TRBV7-2 to TRBJ2-3; D is undetermined. Trimming removed 5 bases at V and 6 bases at J, with 9 bases between. This CDR3 is built from 12 residues. Germline CDR1 is SGHTA and CDR2 is FQGNSA. The CDR3 is CASSPLVDTQYF. In nucleotides, the CDR3 is TGTGCCAGCAGCCCATTAGTGGATACGCAGTATTTT.

The chain carries TRBV6-1 and TRBJ2-5, with TRBD1 identical over 10 bases. The CDR3 is 14 residues long. Germline trimming cut 1 base from V and 4 bases from J; bases unmatched to any gene: 0. Per germline, CDR1 MNHNS and CDR2 SASEGT. CDR3 DNA sequence: TGTGCCAGCAGTGAAGGGGACAGGGGAGAGACCCAGTACTTC. Its translation is CASSEGDRGETQYF.

This clonotype was detected many times. The chain carries TRBV13 and TRBJ2-7; D unresolved. This CDR3 is 12 amino acids long. Germline assignment: CDR1 PRHDT and CDR2 FYEKMQ (reference sequence). Trimming stripped 4 bases from V and 4 bases from J, with 8 bases between. The CDR3 is CASSSPGYEQYF. As DNA, the CDR3 is TGTGCCAGCAGCTCCCCTGGGTACGAGCAGTACTTC.

This clonotype appeared many times. The chain links TRBV12-3 or TRBV12-4 to TRBJ2-7; no reliable D call. V lost 6 bases and J lost 1, with 10 bases in between. CDR3 size: 13 residues. CDR3 sequence reads: CASRPGGSYEQYF. CDR3 in DNA: TGTGCCAGCAGACCGGGTGGGTCCTACGAGCAGTACTTC.

This CDR3 is CASRRGGDTGELFF. CDR3 nucleotides: TGTGCCAGCCGCAGGGGAGGTGACACCGGGGAGCTGTTTTTT. V gene TRBV6-1 combines with J gene TRBJ2-2; D may be TRBD1 or TRBD2 (6 bases each). The V gene lost 8 bases and the J gene lost 3 bases, with 13 bases spanning the gap. The germline CDR1 and CDR2 sequences are MNHNS and SASEGT. The CDR3 covers 14 residues.